This section outlines one T cell receptor (beta chain) sequence together with its context. The target antigen is unknown. V dropped 5 bases and J dropped 0 bases, with 11 bases sitting between them. The CDR3 has 15 residues. Per the germline V gene, CDR1 is SGHNT and CDR2 is YENEEA. This entry belongs to a study of T cell responses to AZD1222 COVID-19 vaccine. Broader study findings: In all cases, repertoires were sampled only after the peak T cell response. Clonal diversity was possibly underestimated, and white British individuals and females predominated among donors. Within unmutated variant regions lay the reported targets of nearly half of spike-specific TCRs. Vaccine-associated CD4 TCRs spanned spike, dominant at 160-218 and 743-854.

This table comes from immunoSEQ multiplex PCR, and its TCRdb copy is limited to in-frame clones, with some not included. The data contain approximately 120,000 clones, around nine tenths of them seen just once; the ten biggest clones take up approximately 15%. Sequenced here: peripheral blood, sampled on day 0 of AZD1222 vaccination. The source of this sequence is an adult in good health. The V and J genes are TRBV11-3 and TRBJ1-3; a possible D gene is TRBD1 (6 bases). CDR3 nucleotides: TGTGCCAGCAGCCGCGACAGGAGCTCTGGAAACACCATATATTTT. Encoded protein: CASSRDRSSGNTIYF.